Listed here are 26 T cell receptor beta chains from one sample, sequenced in a study of blood T cell repertoires in COVID-19. TCRdb keeps only in-frame clones here, not all; method: immunoSEQ multiplex PCR. Here the sample spans fewer than 500,000 clones, about 90% being singletons. The sequencing input was peripheral blood. These receptors came from a young man with COVID-19, enrolled during active disease.

CDR3 residues: CASSLGQGGQPQHF. The CDR3 DNA reads TGTGCCAGCAGCTTAGGACAGGGTGGTCAGCCCCAGCATTTT. The chain carries TRBV7-9 and TRBJ1-5, with TRBD1 matching 7 bases. The CDR3 runs 14 residues. Germline-derived CDR1 and CDR2 are SEHNR and FQNEAQ (reference sequence). V shed 1 base, J shed 6 bases, and the junction held 3 bases outside the gene matches.

The J gene is TRBJ2-1, the V gene TRBV27; possible D gene TRBD1, 6 bases. The CDR3 sequence is 14 residues long. With 4 bases removed from V and 9 bases from J, the gap between germline ends came to 16 bases. Germline CDR1 and CDR2: MNHEY and SMNVEV (reference sequence). The CDR3 is CASSSQGRGFEQFF. CDR3 nucleotide sequence: TGTGCCAGCAGTTCACAGGGAAGAGGATTTGAGCAGTTCTTC.

The rearrangement joins TRBV2 to TRBJ2-2; TRBD2 is a possible D gene (6 bases). The CDR3 consists of 14 residues. V was trimmed by 5 bases and J by 4 bases, leaving 11 bases between them. Per germline, CDR1 SNHLY and CDR2 FYNNEI. CDR3 nucleotide sequence: TGTGCCAGCAGTCGGCGGGAACGCACCGGGGAGCTGTTTTTT. It is translated as CASSRRERTGELFF.

The V gene is TRBV7-8, the J gene TRBJ2-7, with TRBD2 matching 8 bases. With V trimmed by 2 bases and J by 0 bases, 3 bases remained unmatched. CDR1 is SGHVS, CDR2 FQNEAQ, per germline. The CDR3 runs to 15 residues. The DNA for the CDR3 is TGTGCCAGCAGCTTAACAAGCGGGAGCTCCTACGAGCAGTACTTC. Protein: CASSLTSGSSYEQYF.

The chain couples TRBV9 to TRBJ2-1; possible D gene TRBD1, 6 bases. This CDR3 is built from 15 residues. CDR1 is SGDLS, CDR2 YYNGEE, per germline. V was shortened by 6 bases and J by 0 bases, with 13 bases between the two germline ends. CDR3 region: CASTPQGNSYNEQFF. The CDR3 DNA reads TGTGCCAGCACCCCACAGGGAAACTCCTACAATGAGCAGTTCTTC.

The V call is TRBV19, the J call TRBJ2-7; 10 bases fit TRBD1. This CDR3 spans 16 amino acids. CDR1 and CDR2 (germline): LNHDA, SQIVND (reference sequence). V shed 4 bases and J 4 bases; nucleotides not matched to a gene: 10. CDR3 sequence reads: CASSTTGTGVRYEQYF. The CDR3 DNA sequence: TGTGCCAGTAGTACCACCGGGACAGGGGTGAGATACGAGCAGTACTTC.

The chain carries TRBV5-4 and TRBJ1-1, with D tentatively TRBD1 (6 bases). In germline, CDR1 is SGHNT, CDR2 YYREEE (reference sequence). The CDR3 extends over 14 amino acids. V shed 4 bases and J shed 1 base, with 11 bases lying between them. The CDR3 here is CASSPGQGNTEAFF. The CDR3 coding sequence is TGTGCCAGCAGCCCGGGACAAGGGAACACTGAAGCTTTCTTT.

The chain recombines TRBV2 with TRBJ2-7; 8 nucleotides agree with TRBD2. The V gene end was trimmed by 6 bases and the J gene end by 2 bases; junction bases not matched to a gene: 6. From germline, CDR1 is SNHLY and CDR2 FYNNEI. This CDR3 has 14 amino acids. CDR3 sequence: CASRRGESTYEQYF. The DNA for the CDR3 is TGTGCCAGCAGGCGGGGGGAGTCGACCTACGAGCAGTACTTC.

J is TRBJ1-5 and V is TRBV6-6; D gene uncertain. CDR1 is MNHNY and CDR2 is SVGAGI in the germline V gene (reference sequence). V lost 5 bases, J lost 3 bases, and 8 bases lay in between. The CDR3 spans 13 residues. Written as DNA, the CDR3 is TGTGCCAGCAGTGTTACAGACAATCAGCCCCAGCATTTT. Translation gives CASSVTDNQPQHF.

V and J are TRBV6-5 and TRBJ2-7; 12 nucleotides line up with TRBD2. Germline trimming cut 11 bases from V and 4 bases from J; bases unmatched to any gene: 9. The germline V gene has CDR1 MNHEY and CDR2 SVGAGI. The CDR3 totals 14 residues. The CDR3 here is CAARLAGGRYEQYF. The DNA of the CDR3 is TGTGCCGCAAGGCTAGCGGGAGGGCGGTACGAGCAGTACTTC.

V is TRBV20-1 and J is TRBJ2-3, with D maybe TRBD1 (5 bases). The CDR3 extends over 11 amino acids. Per germline, CDR1 DFQATT and CDR2 SNEGSKA (reference sequence). The V gene lost 2 bases and the J gene lost 6 bases, with 6 bases spanning the gap. The CDR3 DNA reads TGCAGTGCTAGAAAGGGGGATACGCAGTATTTT. Protein: CSARKGDTQYF.

Here the CDR3 DNA reads TGTGCCAGCAGGCCCCCTAGCGTAGATGAGCAGTTCTTC. Its protein product is CASRPPSVDEQFF. The rearrangement uses TRBV12-3 or TRBV12-4 and TRBJ2-1; D possibly corresponds to TRBD2 (6 bases). This CDR3 spans 13 amino acids. The V gene lost 6 bases and the J gene lost 8 bases, with 14 bases spanning the gap.

This clone occurred once. This chain connects TRBV11-2 to TRBJ2-7; TRBD1 is a possible D gene (6 bases). V dropped 4 bases and J dropped 0 bases, with 7 bases sitting between them. Germline V gene lookup returns CDR1 SGHAT and CDR2 FQNNGV. The CDR3 extends over 13 amino acids. DNA for the CDR3: TGTGCCAGCAGCTGGGACACCTCCTACGAGCAGTACTTC. Its protein is CASSWDTSYEQYF. Combining the CDR3 with reference TRBV11-2 and TRBJ2-7 gives the whole variable domain EAGVAQSPRYKIIEKRQSVAFWCNPISGHATLYWYQQILGQGPKLLIQFQNNGVVDDSQLPKDRFSAERLKGVDSTLKIQPAKLEDSAVYLCASSWDTSYEQYFGPGTRLTVT.

This clone came up a few times. This chain uses TRBV6-6 with TRBJ2-6, with TRBD1 matching 8 bases. Germline V gene data show CDR1 as MNHNY and CDR2 as SVGAGI (reference sequence). With 5 bases clipped from V and 2 bases from J, the junction kept 11 bases outside the gene matches. CDR3 size: 18 residues. This chain's CDR3 is CASSRGWQGAPGANVLTF. The CDR3 region has the DNA TGTGCCAGCAGTCGCGGGTGGCAGGGGGCGCCTGGGGCCAACGTCCTGACTTTC.

This chain connects TRBV11-1 to TRBJ2-3, with 10 bases that match TRBD2. This CDR3 is 15 amino acids long. V lost 3 bases to trimming and J lost 4 bases; unmatched junction nucleotides: 4. In germline, CDR1 is SGHAT, CDR2 FQDESV (reference sequence). Here the CDR3 DNA reads TGTGCCAGCAGCTTTCTAGCGGGGGCAGCAGATACGCAGTATTTT. Translated: CASSFLAGAADTQYF. Full variable domain (rest looked up from reference TRBV11-1 and TRBJ2-3): EAEVAQSPRYKITEKSQAVAFWCDPISGHATLYWYRQILGQGPELLVQFQDESVVDDSQLPKDRFSAERLKGVDSTLKIQPAELGDSAMYLCASSFLAGAADTQYFGPGTRLTVL.

The CDR3 here is CASSQEGQGSLDYGYTF. The CDR3 DNA reads TGCGCCAGCAGCCAGGAGGGACAGGGATCATTGGACTATGGCTACACCTTC. The chain couples TRBV4-1 to TRBJ1-2; 9 bases fit TRBD1. Germline V gene sequence: CDR1 MGHRA, CDR2 YSYEKL. Losses at the gene ends were 3 bases for V and 3 bases for J; bases not matched to a gene: 11. The CDR3 is made up of 17 amino acids.

The chain employs TRBV6-5 and TRBJ1-4; maybe TRBD1 (5 bases). V was pared by 7 bases and J by 8 bases, with 20 bases between. In germline, CDR1 is MNHEY, CDR2 SVGAGI. This CDR3 region has 15 residues. The DNA of the CDR3 is TGTGCCAGCAAAGTTCCCGGGGGGGGAAAGGAAAAACTGTTTTTT. Its protein is CASKVPGGGKEKLFF.

The CDR3 loop is CASSLAAERISYNEQFF. CDR3 sequence (DNA): TGTGCCAGCTCGCTGGCGGCGGAGAGAATCTCCTACAATGAGCAGTTCTTC. This chain joins TRBV19 and TRBJ2-1; D gene unclear. The CDR3 runs 17 residues. Trimming left V 9 bases short and J 0 bases short, with 21 bases between. Germline loops: CDR1 LNHDA, CDR2 SQIVND (reference sequence). The variable domain in full, completed from reference TRBV19 and TRBJ2-1, reads DGGITQSPKYLFRKEGQNVTLSCEQNLNHDAMYWYRQDPGQGLRLIYYSQIVNDFQKGDIAEGYSVSREKKESFPLTVTSAQKNPTAFYLCASSLAAERISYNEQFFGPGTRLTVL.

V usage is TRBV12-3 or TRBV12-4 and J usage is TRBJ2-7; D gene uncertain. The CDR3 runs 11 residues. V was clipped by 1 base and J by 7 bases, with 5 bases between them. The CDR3 spells CASSLGREQYF. CDR3 nucleotide sequence: TGTGCCAGCAGTTTAGGCCGGGAGCAGTACTTC.

The chain combines TRBV2 with TRBJ2-3; TRBD1 matches 11 bases. Per the germline V gene, CDR1 is SNHLY and CDR2 is FYNNEI. Trimming took 6 bases from V and 5 from J; bases not matched to a gene: 4. This CDR3 is 14 amino acids long. CDR3 DNA sequence: TGTGCCAGCAGCCTGGGACAGGGGGAAGATACGCAGTATTTT. This codes for CASSLGQGEDTQYF.

This chain joins TRBV5-8 and TRBJ1-4, with a possible D match to TRBD1 (5 bases). Germline V gene sequence: CDR1 SGHTS, CDR2 YDEGEE. V gave up 4 bases and J gave up 8 bases, with 24 bases separating them. CDR3 length: 17 amino acids. The CDR3 spells CASSPGGAPGVWEKLFF. CDR3 in DNA: TGTGCCAGCAGCCCTGGTGGGGCCCCTGGCGTTTGGGAAAAACTGTTTTTT.

The chain uses TRBV7-8 and TRBJ2-5; 7 nucleotides agree with TRBD1. The CDR3 loop spans 14 amino acids. Germline CDR1 SGHVS, CDR2 FQNEAQ. V shed 5 bases, J shed 1 base, and the junction held 4 bases outside the gene matches. The CDR3 nucleotides are TGTGCCAGCAGCATGTGGGACAGCCAAGAGACCCAGTACTTC. Protein: CASSMWDSQETQYF.

The V and J genes are TRBV5-4 and TRBJ2-3, with 7 bases fitting TRBD2. Germline V gene lookup returns CDR1 SGHNT and CDR2 YYREEE (reference sequence). CDR3 length: 14 residues. V was pared by 0 bases and J by 5 bases, with 3 bases of the junction left unmatched. The CDR3 is CASSLDSGGDTQYF. The CDR3, as DNA: TGTGCCAGCAGCTTGGACTCGGGGGGAGATACGCAGTATTTT.

The chain joins TRBV13 to TRBJ2-7; 9 positions match TRBD2. The V segment lost 5 bases and the J segment 6 bases; nucleotides outside the gene matches: 11. Germline V lookup: CDR1 PRHDT, CDR2 FYEKMQ (reference sequence). There are 15 residues in the CDR3. The CDR3 DNA is TGTGCCAGCAGCGACCGCCCTAGCGGGAAGGTCGAGCAGTACTTC. It yields the protein CASSDRPSGKVEQYF.

The chain carries TRBV5-5 and TRBJ2-7; perhaps TRBD2 as D (5 bases). Trimming stripped 3 bases from V and 1 base from J, with 14 bases between. The CDR3 extends over 15 amino acids. Germline CDR1 is SGHKS and CDR2 is YYEKEE (reference sequence). The CDR3 region has the DNA TGTGCCAGCAGCTACACACCGGGATCGTCCTACGAGCAGTACTTC. It is translated as CASSYTPGSSYEQYF.

The chain joins TRBV15 to TRBJ2-3; maybe TRBD1 (6 bases). Deletions cut 0 bases from V and 5 bases from J, with 15 bases between. Germline-derived CDR1 and CDR2 are LNHNV and YYDKDF (reference sequence). The CDR3 runs 16 residues. In DNA, the CDR3 is TGTGCCACCAGCAGAGATCCCGCAGGGGCGGGAGATACGCAGTATTTT. Translation: CATSRDPAGAGDTQYF.